These 32 T cell receptor beta chains were all obtained from the same sample, sequenced in a study of Ad26.COV2.S vaccination and SARS-CoV-2 variants. As to treatment: 15 to 20 received Ad26.COV2.S at low or high dose, single or two shots; roughly 5 received placebo; per-sample allocation not given. Day 63 following the first vaccine or placebo injection was when the samples were taken. TCRdb's copy holds only in-frame clones and misses some; the assay was immunoSEQ multiplex PCR. The sample includes more than 300,000 clones, 85% to 90% seen only once; the top ten take more than 1.5%. Sequencing was performed on peripheral blood, taken in a trial of Ad26.COV2.S vaccine versus placebo. The receptor set was obtained from a person aged 18-60 years who received the Ad26.COV2.S COVID-19 vaccine or a placebo.

This rearrangement joins TRBV18 to TRBJ1-4; no clear D gene. Germline V gives CDR1 KGHSH, CDR2 LQKENI. Between the trimmed V and J ends, which lost 0 bases and 7 bases, there was a span of 12 bases. The CDR3 is 15 residues long. Here the CDR3 DNA reads TGTGCCAGCTCACCACCGGAACGGACGAGTGAAAAACTGTTTTTT. This codes for CASSPPERTSEKLFF.

The CDR3 loop is CASSKVIVTSGYSYEQYF. In nucleotides, the CDR3 is TGTGCCAGCAGCAAAGTAATCGTGACTAGCGGGTACTCCTACGAGCAGTACTTC. This chain uses TRBV21-1 with TRBJ2-7; whether TRBD2, the table's D call, matches the DNA was not checked. TRBV21-1 is a pseudogene locus. The length of the CDR3 is 18 residues.

The gene calls are TRBV4-3 and TRBJ2-7; no definite D call. The V gene lost 1 base and the J gene lost 2 bases, with 6 bases spanning the gap. Germline V CDR1 and CDR2: LGHNA, YSLEER. The CDR3 is made up of 13 amino acids. DNA of the CDR3: TGCGCCAGCAGCCAAGTCCCAGCCTACGAGCAGTACTTC. The encoded protein is CASSQVPAYEQYF.

The table lists this clone with many counts. The chain has TRBV4-1 and TRBJ2-7, with TRBD2 as a possible D gene (6 bases). Per the germline V gene, CDR1 is MGHRA and CDR2 is YSYEKL. Trimming pared 4 bases from V and 0 bases from J, leaving 28 bases between. This CDR3 is 20 amino acids long. The CDR3 DNA sequence: TGCGCCAGCAGCCCACTCGGGAGAAACGAAATCCGGAGCGACTCCTACGAGCAGTACTTC. This gives the protein CASSPLGRNEIRSDSYEQYF.

The chain links TRBV3-1 (or the pseudogene TRBV3-2) to TRBJ2-7; 9 nucleotides agree with TRBD1. The CDR3 loop spans 16 amino acids. Trimming removed 5 bases from V and 2 bases from J; junction bases left unmatched: 10. Germline V gives CDR1 LGHDT, CDR2 YNNKEL (reference sequence). The DNA for the CDR3 is TGTGCCAGCAGCATCCCCTCGGGACAGGGAACCTACGAGCAGTACTTC. This encodes CASSIPSGQGTYEQYF.

This chain connects TRBV4-1 to TRBJ2-7, with 8 bases fitting TRBD1. The germline gives CDR1 MGHRA, CDR2 YSYEKL. The CDR3 is 15 amino acids. Trimming removed 1 base from V and 6 bases from J; junction bases left unmatched: 8. The DNA for the CDR3 is TGCGCCAGCAGCCAAGGGTCCCCAGGGGGCGGCGAGCAGTACTTC. This gives the protein CASSQGSPGGGEQYF.

The V and J genes are TRBV20-1 and TRBJ1-1, with 8 bases aligning to TRBD1. Germline V gene data show CDR1 as DFQATT and CDR2 as SNEGSKA (reference sequence). V lost 3 bases and J lost 1; bases outside the gene matches: 10. This CDR3 spans 16 amino acids. Here the CDR3 DNA reads TGCAGTGCTAGTCCAATCGGCAGGGGGCAGAACACTGAAGCTTTCTTT. Amino acids: CSASPIGRGQNTEAFF.

In its sample, this clone was seen a few times. V usage is TRBV6-6 and J usage is TRBJ2-2, with 9 positions matching TRBD2. V shed 5 bases, J shed 7 bases, and the junction held 8 bases outside the gene matches. The CDR3 extends over 15 amino acids. Per germline, CDR1 MNHNY and CDR2 SVGAGI (reference sequence). DNA for the CDR3: TGTGCCAGCAGTAGAGCGGGGGGATTATACGGGGAGCTGTTTTTT. Its translation is CASSRAGGLYGELFF.

The chain recombines TRBV7-9 with TRBJ1-2; D is ambiguous. Trimming pared 1 base from V and 4 bases from J, leaving 10 bases between. Germline V gene lookup returns CDR1 SEHNR and CDR2 FQNEAQ (reference sequence). The CDR3 extends over 14 amino acids. For the CDR3, the DNA is TGTGCCAGCAGCTTAGAGGAGGCCCTCTATGGCTACACCTTC. Protein sequence: CASSLEEALYGYTF.

V gene TRBV18 combines with J gene TRBJ1-2; 9 bases are shared with TRBD1. Germline CDR1 KGHSH, CDR2 LQKENI. V shed 4 bases, J shed 7 bases, and the junction held 13 bases outside the gene matches. There are 16 residues in the CDR3. CDR3 coding DNA: TGTGCCAGCTCACTCTTCCGGGACAGGGTATCAGGTGGCTACACCTTC. It encodes CASSLFRDRVSGGYTF.

The chain couples TRBV7-8 to TRBJ2-1; D is possibly TRBD1 or TRBD2 (5 bases each). Trimming pared 3 bases from V and 7 bases from J, leaving 19 bases between. This CDR3 region has 16 residues. Germline lookup yields CDR1 SGHVS and CDR2 FQNEAQ. The CDR3 loop reads CASSFVGTARGNEQFF. CDR3 DNA: TGTGCCAGCAGCTTCGTCGGGACGGCTCGTGGGAATGAGCAGTTCTTC.

The chain is built from TRBV24-1 and TRBJ2-3; D is undetermined. Trimming took off 1 base at V and 6 bases at J, with 1 base between the two ends. Germline CDR1 and CDR2: KGHDR and SFDVKD. The CDR3 totals 11 residues. The CDR3 bases are TGTGCCACCAGTGATTTTGATACGCAGTATTTT. Encoded protein: CATSDFDTQYF.

This clone turned up a few times. The V and J genes are TRBV7-2 and TRBJ2-2; 8 positions agree with TRBD2. Germline CDR1 SGHTA, CDR2 FQGNSA. The CDR3 is 17 amino acids. With 2 bases clipped from V and 5 bases from J, the junction kept 10 bases outside the gene matches. CDR3 sequence reads: CASSLSSGGVRTGELFF. The CDR3 bases are TGTGCCAGCAGCTTATCCTCCGGGGGGGTGAGGACCGGGGAGCTGTTTTTT.

This chain links TRBV7-2 with TRBJ2-5, with 7 bases aligning to TRBD1. Trimming at V came to 4 bases and at J to 4 bases, leaving 9 bases not matched to a gene. This CDR3 contains 15 residues. The germline CDR1 and CDR2 sequences are SGHTA and FQGNSA. The CDR3 spells CASSSYRGNGETQYF. The CDR3 nucleotides are TGTGCCAGCAGCTCGTACAGGGGTAACGGAGAGACCCAGTACTTC.

In this sample, this clone turned up a few times. The CDR3 region is CASSSNRGASYNEQFF. In DNA, the CDR3 is TGTGCCAGCAGCTCCAATCGGGGGGCCTCCTACAATGAGCAGTTCTTC. The chain combines TRBV11-2 with TRBJ2-1; D possibly corresponds to TRBD2 (7 bases). Trimming took off 4 bases at V and 0 bases at J, with 13 bases between the two ends. Germline V CDR1 and CDR2: SGHAT, FQNNGV. This CDR3 is built from 16 residues.

The chain is built from TRBV24-1 and TRBJ1-3; 8 bases are shared with TRBD1. J lost 8 bases, V lost 4 bases, and 3 bases had no gene match. In germline, CDR1 is KGHDR, CDR2 SFDVKD. The CDR3 covers 13 residues. Here the CDR3 DNA reads TGTGCCACCAGTGAGGACAGGGAGGACACCATATATTTT. Translated, it gives CATSEDREDTIYF.

The chain uses TRBV5-1 and TRBJ2-3; maybe TRBD2 (6 bases). Trimming stripped 0 bases from V and 6 bases from J, with 11 bases between. The CDR3 extends over 14 amino acids. The germline V gene has CDR1 SGHRS and CDR2 YFSETQ. This CDR3 is CASSLGLDRDTQYF. CDR3 bases: TGCGCCAGCAGCTTGGGACTAGACCGTGATACGCAGTATTTT.

The chain combines TRBV7-8 with TRBJ1-4, with 8 bases lining up with TRBD1. Per the germline V gene, CDR1 is SGHVS and CDR2 is FQNEAQ. CDR3 length: 14 residues. V was pared by 5 bases and J by 6 bases, with 5 bases of the junction left unmatched. The CDR3, as DNA: TGTGCCAGCAGCCCCAGGACAGGGTATGAAAAACTGTTTTTT. Residues: CASSPRTGYEKLFF.

The V gene is TRBV5-1, the J gene TRBJ2-5; 12 bases are shared with TRBD2. This CDR3 contains 16 residues. The V segment lost 4 bases and the J segment 2 bases; nucleotides outside the gene matches: 6. CDR1 is SGHRS and CDR2 is YFSETQ in the germline V gene. This chain's CDR3 is CASSPGLAGYQETQYF. CDR3 DNA sequence: TGCGCCAGCAGCCCGGGACTAGCGGGTTATCAAGAGACCCAGTACTTC.

The rearrangement joins TRBV6-6 to TRBJ2-5, with TRBD1 identical over 7 bases. J lost 3 bases, V lost 5 bases, and 3 bases had no gene match. The CDR3 is 13 amino acids. Germline V lookup: CDR1 MNHNY, CDR2 SVGAGI (reference sequence). The CDR3: CASSQDREETQYF. CDR3 nucleotides: TGTGCCAGCAGTCAAGACAGGGAAGAGACCCAGTACTTC.

In the case of this clone: This may come from a read error, since a much larger clone is one base off. The chain recombines TRBV2 with TRBJ1-2; tentatively, D is TRBD1 (6 bases). Germline V gene data show CDR1 as SNHLY and CDR2 as FYNNEI. V was cut by 6 bases and J by 5 bases, with 10 bases left in between. This CDR3 has 12 residues. The CDR3 here is CASREQGYGYTF. The CDR3 DNA is TGTGCCAGCAGGGAACAGGGATATGGCTACACCTTC.

This clone was counted only a few times. This sequence joins TRBV7-2 and TRBJ2-5; 7 nucleotides align to TRBD2. The CDR3 runs 15 residues. CDR1 is SGHTA and CDR2 is FQGNSA in the germline V gene. The trim removed 1 base at V and 3 bases at J, leaving 5 bases unmatched. CDR3 in amino acids: CASSLGGGTKETQYF. CDR3 nucleotides: TGTGCCAGCAGCTTAGGGGGGGGAACAAAAGAGACCCAGTACTTC.

The chain combines TRBV19 with TRBJ1-2; 7 positions agree with TRBD1. Germline-derived CDR1 and CDR2 are LNHDA and SQIVND (reference sequence). The junction had 15 bases not matched to a gene; V was cut back by 4 bases and J by 4 bases. This CDR3 contains 17 residues. The CDR3 region has the DNA TGTGCCAGTAGTACTCTTGCCCGGGACAGATACTCCTATGGCTACACCTTC. It encodes CASSTLARDRYSYGYTF.

This chain joins TRBV7-9 and TRBJ1-1, with 8 nucleotides matching TRBD1. After removal of 4 bases from V and 5 bases from J, the junction contained 6 bases not matched to a gene. The V gene's germline CDR1 is SEHNR and CDR2 FQNEAQ (reference sequence). The CDR3 length is 14 residues. The CDR3 sequence is CASSSRTGWTEAFF. The CDR3 DNA is TGTGCCAGCAGCTCTCGGACAGGGTGGACTGAAGCTTTCTTT.

The chain combines TRBV6-5 with TRBJ2-3; D is perhaps TRBD1 (6 bases). This CDR3 has 16 residues. Trimming took off 3 bases at V and 2 bases at J, with 15 bases between the two ends. The germline V gene encodes CDR1 MNHEY and CDR2 SVGAGI. CDR3 in amino acids: CASSYGGGLVTDTQYF. In DNA form, the CDR3 reads TGTGCCAGCAGTTATGGTGGGGGCCTGGTCACAGATACGCAGTATTTT.

V is TRBV10-1 and J is TRBJ1-4; D is undetermined. Germline assignment: CDR1 WNHNN and CDR2 SYGVQD (reference sequence). The CDR3 sequence is 14 residues long. Trimming took off 3 bases at V and 7 bases at J, with 12 bases between the two ends. CDR3 region: CASSDGGFGEKLFF. The DNA of the CDR3 is TGCGCCAGCAGTGACGGAGGCTTCGGTGAAAAACTGTTTTTT.

The rearrangement uses TRBV5-1 and TRBJ2-1; 7 bases map to TRBD1. The V gene's germline CDR1 is SGHRS and CDR2 YFSETQ. V lost 1 base, J lost 6 bases, and 7 bases stayed unmatched. The CDR3 is 15 residues long. In nucleotides, the CDR3 is TGCGCCAGCAGCTTGAACCAGGGGGTAGGCAATGAGCAGTTCTTC. Protein: CASSLNQGVGNEQFF.

The chain couples TRBV6-5 to TRBJ1-2; TRBD1 matches at 11 bases. Trimming removed 7 bases from V and 8 bases from J; junction bases left unmatched: 9. CDR1 is MNHEY, CDR2 SVGAGI, per germline. The CDR3 runs to 14 residues. CDR3 amino acids: CASTSDRGPQGYTF. The CDR3 nucleotides are TGTGCCAGCACCTCGGACAGGGGGCCCCAAGGCTACACCTTC.

This chain links TRBV18 with TRBJ1-5, with TRBD1 matching 8 bases. Germline V CDR1 and CDR2: KGHSH, LQKENI. The CDR3 runs 16 residues. V lost 4 bases to trimming and J lost 2 bases; unmatched junction nucleotides: 7. The CDR3 spells CASSLDRGGGNQPQHF. For the CDR3, the DNA is TGTGCCAGCTCACTAGACAGGGGCGGTGGCAATCAGCCCCAGCATTTT.

The chain has TRBV7-9 and TRBJ2-7; D is perhaps TRBD2 (5 bases). CDR1 is SEHNR, CDR2 FQNEAQ, per germline (reference sequence). The CDR3 runs 16 residues. The V gene lost 4 bases and the J gene lost 2 bases, with 18 bases spanning the gap. DNA for the CDR3: TGTGCCAGCAGCTCGACCTCGGGATCCTACCCCTACGAGCAGTACTTC. Amino acid sequence: CASSSTSGSYPYEQYF.

The J gene is TRBJ2-3, the V gene TRBV7-2; D ambiguous. The V and J ends lost 5 bases and 1 base respectively, with 13 bases between them. CDR1 is SGHTA and CDR2 is FQGNSA in the germline V gene. CDR3 length: 15 residues. CDR3 region: CASSRLTVGTDTQYF. The CDR3 nucleotides read TGTGCCAGCAGCCGCCTTACGGTGGGCACAGATACGCAGTATTTT.

The chain has TRBV7-6 and TRBJ2-3, with D unresolved. Looked up from germline, CDR1 is SGHVS and CDR2 is FNYEAQ. This CDR3 has 15 amino acids. Trimming stripped 1 base from V and 0 bases from J, with 8 bases between. The CDR3 DNA reads TGTGCCAGCAGCTTAGGAGACCTAAGCACAGATACGCAGTATTTT. Protein product: CASSLGDLSTDTQYF.